This TCR beta chain was sequenced during a study of blood T cell repertoires in COVID-19 (dated by TCRdb to between 2020 and 2021). Study-level background: The collaborator samples originated in the United States, Italy and Spain and spanned the acute and convalescent phases of COVID-19. A freely available public database, intended as a resource for researchers studying the immune response to SARS-CoV-2, is where the repertoires were released. Sample metadata almost always included a de-identified subject ID, COVID-19 status, age in years and sex. HLA class I and class II types, where available, came from metadata supplied by the sample provider rather than from assay-based typing. Samples came from the ongoing ImmuneRACE study (first 160 participants) plus 1,254 subjects from 6 global collaborators. The prospective study material was composed of cDNA or gDNA derived from T cells, B-cell-depleted T cells, or PBMCs. The dataset comprised deeply sampled blood TCRbeta repertoires from subjects exposed to, actively infected with, or recovered from COVID-19. Beyond this particular receptor, the publication reports: How much clinical and demographic metadata was included differed by source and by participant, and the metadata was provided uncurated.

The cysteine opens and the phenylalanine closes a CDR3 of 13 amino acids. Only the CDR3 portion is preserved as DNA: 39 bases, with reading frame beginning at the first base. Between the V and J ends, shortened by 4 bases and 3 bases respectively, the junction contains 8 bases. TCRbeta CDR3 regions were amplified from genomic DNA by means of the immunoSEQ Assay, a bias-controlled multiplex PCR. Turning to the authors' computational methods: Nucleated cell counts per sample were estimated from amplification of reference gene primers within the assay. To quantify the absolute abundance of each unique TCRbeta CDR3 rearrangement, sequence reads were collapsed and filtered. For each sample, productive Simpson clonality was calculated as the square root of Simpson's diversity index across productive rearrangements. The clones in this table, taken by TCRdb from immuneACCESS, are in-frame only. Not every clone is retained; where verified, under half of the shortfall comes from an unresolved V gene, and the cause of the rest is unknown. That table gives V, J and clone size, and the DNA gave D and trimming. The table for this sample lists 90,000 to 150,000 clones; around 80% of them were counted only once. The ten largest clones add up to approximately 4% of the sample.

As regards this clone: Its antigen is not yet known. Base qualities were left out, and no much larger clone turns up one base away.

Collaborating institutions collected whole blood in K2EDTA tubes following their own protocols. For TCRbeta analysis, collaborators shipped samples as frozen whole blood, isolated PBMCs, or DNA extracted from either of those sample types. Sequencing used peripheral blood. This clonotype was sampled from an elderly woman with acute or convalescent COVID-19. Here the chain combines TRBV12-3 or TRBV12-4 and TRBJ2-3; TRBD2 might be the D gene, on 5 matching bases. Here is the DNA: TGTGCCAGCAGTTCTTGGGAGACAGATACGCAGTATTTT. This codes for CASSSWETDTQYF.